Listed below are T cell receptor beta chains from one sample, sequenced in a study of shared clonotypes between healthy human individuals. Only in-frame clones appear in the TCRdb table, and some are missing; sequencing was by immunoSEQ multiplex PCR. This sample carries about 2.4 million clones, 80% to 95% of them seen once, and the ten largest clones take more than 0.35%. Sequenced sample: naive CD4+ T cells from PBMCs. The receptors were gathered from a man aged 18 to 30 in good health. Some clones in this sample may be carry-over from other donors' samples. The CDR3 runs from the conserved cysteine through the conserved F or W. The D gene is left open where the match is weak. Expanded clones are given a class, and other clones once, few, many or no size at all.

>TRBV6-5|14|TRBJ2-1|NA|NA
CASRGLSSYNEQFF
TGTGCCAGCAGGGGGTTGAGCTCCTACAATGAGCAGTTCTTC
>TRBV7-3|15|TRBJ2-2|TRBD1|NA
CASSFRDRVTGELFF
TGTGCCAGCAGCTTCCGGGACAGGGTTACCGGGGAGCTGTTTTTT
>TRBV11-2|17|TRBJ1-6|TRBD1|NA
CASSLGPTGALYSPLHF
TGTGCCAGCAGCTTAGGTCCCACAGGGGCGTTGTATTCACCCCTCCACTTT
>TRBV18|14|TRBJ2-5|TRBD1|NA
CASSALDRDGTQYF
TGTGCCAGCTCAGCGTTGGACAGGGATGGGACCCAGTACTTC
>TRBV11-2|13|TRBJ2-5|NA|NA
CASSSWERETQYF
TGTGCCAGCAGCTCCTGGGAGCGGGAGACCCAGTACTTC
>TRBV25-1|17|TRBJ1-1|NA|NA
CASSDGGQGRGGLEAFF
TGTGCCAGCAGTGACGGAGGGCAGGGCCGTGGGGGATTAGAAGCTTTCTTT
>TRBV7-2|14|TRBJ2-3|NA|NA
CASSLVSVTDTQYF
TGTGCCAGCAGCTTAGTGAGCGTCACAGATACGCAGTATTTT
>TRBV7-2|14|TRBJ2-3|NA|NA
CASGRRGIVDTQYF
TGTGCCAGTGGGCGGCGAGGCATCGTAGATACGCAGTATTTT
>TRBV6-1|17|TRBJ1-2|NA|NA
CASSEDVKARSYYGYTF
TGTGCCAGCAGTGAAGACGTTAAGGCCAGGTCCTACTATGGCTACACCTTC
>TRBV19|13|TRBJ1-2|NA|once
CASSIGPAWAITF
TGTGCCAGTAGTATTGGTCCCGCCTGGGCTATCACCTTC
>TRBV7-9|15|TRBJ1-1|NA|NA
CASSLWASQNTEAFF
TGTGCCAGCAGCTTATGGGCATCCCAGAACACTGAAGCTTTCTTT
>TRBV4-1|16|TRBJ2-3|TRBD2|NA
CASSVPSGRQTDTQYF
TGCGCCAGCAGTGTTCCTAGCGGGAGACAAACAGATACGCAGTATTTT
>TRBV27|15|TRBJ2-5|NA|NA
CASSSFVKGQETQYF
TGTGCCAGCAGTTCATTTGTAAAGGGCCAAGAGACCCAGTACTTC
>TRBV7-6|17|TRBJ2-1|TRBD2|NA
CASSLRFPSGSNNEQFF
TGTGCCAGCAGCTTAAGGTTCCCTAGCGGGAGCAACAATGAGCAGTTCTTC
>TRBV7-2|15|TRBJ2-7|TRBD2|NA
CASSLGLAGAYEQYF
TGTGCCAGCAGCCTCGGACTAGCGGGGGCCTACGAGCAGTACTTC
>TRBV5-1|13|TRBJ1-2|NA|few
CASSLEVPYGYTF
TGCGCCAGCAGTTTGGAGGTTCCCTATGGCTACACCTTC
>TRBV29-1|11|TRBJ2-7|NA|NA
CSAAGSYEQYF
TGCAGCGCCGCTGGCTCCTACGAGCAGTACTTC
>TRBV27|15|TRBJ2-7|TRBD1|NA
CASSYLRTGAYEQYF
TGTGCCAGCAGCTACCTGAGGACAGGGGCCTACGAGCAGTACTTC
>TRBV2|15|TRBJ1-1|NA|few
CASSKSDGLNTEAFF
TGTGCCAGCAGTAAATCGGACGGATTGAACACTGAAGCTTTCTTT
>TRBV9|13|TRBJ2-6|NA|NA
CASSATGANVLTF
TGTGCCAGCAGCGCCACGGGGGCCAACGTCCTGACTTTC
>TRBV28|14|TRBJ2-3|NA|once
CASSLAGFTDTQYF
TGTGCCAGCAGTTTAGCGGGATTCACAGATACGCAGTATTTT
>TRBV2|12|TRBJ2-3|NA|NA
CASRRETDTQYF
TGTGCCAGCCGGCGAGAAACAGATACGCAGTATTTT
>TRBV28|13|TRBJ2-1|NA|NA
CASTEGHYNEQFF
TGTGCCAGCACGGAGGGACACTACAATGAGCAGTTCTTC
>TRBV6-1|12|TRBJ2-7|NA|once
CASTKGSYEQYF
TGTGCCAGCACGAAGGGATCGTACGAGCAGTACTTC
>TRBV7-9|15|TRBJ2-7|TRBD2|NA
CASSSTSGRAYEQYF
TGTGCCAGCAGCTCAACTAGCGGGAGGGCCTACGAGCAGTACTTC
>TRBV9|15|TRBJ2-4|NA|NA
CASSVESGPKNIQYF
TGTGCCAGCAGCGTAGAGAGTGGGCCGAAAAACATTCAGTACTTC
>TRBV28|16|TRBJ2-7|TRBD2|once
CASSLWGTSGSYEQYF
TGTGCCAGCAGTTTATGGGGGACTAGCGGTTCCTACGAGCAGTACTTC
>TRBV5-8|12|TRBJ2-4|TRBD1|NA
CASSLDRVVQYF
TGTGCCAGCAGCTTAGACAGGGTCGTTCAGTACTTC
>TRBV15|12|TRBJ1-3|NA|NA
CATGSLTNTIYF
TGTGCCACAGGTTCCCTGACAAACACCATATATTTT
>TRBV30|15|TRBJ1-3|TRBD1|NA
CAWSLGQAAGNTIYF
TGTGCCTGGAGTCTAGGACAGGCGGCGGGAAACACCATATATTTT
>TRBV9|14|TRBJ1-1|NA|NA
CASSVAGSNTEAFF
TGTGCCAGCAGCGTAGCGGGGAGTAACACTGAAGCTTTCTTT
>TRBV19|13|TRBJ2-3|NA|NA
CASSIPLSDTQYF
TGTGCCAGTAGTATACCCTTATCAGATACGCAGTATTTT
>TRBV10-2|14|TRBJ2-3|NA|NA
CASSEPPRTDTQYF
TGCGCCAGCAGTGAGCCCCCCCGCACAGATACGCAGTATTTT
>TRBV11-1|12|TRBJ2-3|NA|NA
CASSPSTDTQYF
TGTGCCAGCAGTCCTAGCACAGATACGCAGTATTTT
>TRBV10-3|14|TRBJ2-5|NA|NA
CAISAIKGQETQYF
TGTGCCATCAGTGCCATTAAGGGCCAAGAGACCCAGTACTTC
>TRBV5-1|14|TRBJ2-2|NA|once
CASTRQTNTGELFF
TGCGCCAGCACTCGACAGACGAACACCGGGGAGCTGTTTTTT
>TRBV5-6|15|TRBJ2-1|NA|NA
CASSLPSDSYNEQFF
TGTGCCAGCAGCTTACCGAGCGACTCCTACAATGAGCAGTTCTTC
>TRBV28|14|TRBJ2-7|TRBD1|NA
CASRRRTGSYEQYF
TGTGCCAGCAGACGGAGGACAGGTTCCTACGAGCAGTACTTC
>TRBV6-6|14|TRBJ1-4|NA|NA
CASSLDSSYEKLFF
TGTGCCAGCAGTTTGGACAGCTCCTATGAAAAACTGTTTTTT
>TRBV30|13|TRBJ2-7|NA|NA
CAWSKRATYEQYF
TGTGCCTGGAGTAAGAGGGCCACGTACGAGCAGTACTTC
>TRBV2|15|TRBJ2-4|NA|NA
CASSGTVVAKNIQYF
TGTGCCAGCAGTGGTACAGTAGTAGCCAAAAACATTCAGTACTTC